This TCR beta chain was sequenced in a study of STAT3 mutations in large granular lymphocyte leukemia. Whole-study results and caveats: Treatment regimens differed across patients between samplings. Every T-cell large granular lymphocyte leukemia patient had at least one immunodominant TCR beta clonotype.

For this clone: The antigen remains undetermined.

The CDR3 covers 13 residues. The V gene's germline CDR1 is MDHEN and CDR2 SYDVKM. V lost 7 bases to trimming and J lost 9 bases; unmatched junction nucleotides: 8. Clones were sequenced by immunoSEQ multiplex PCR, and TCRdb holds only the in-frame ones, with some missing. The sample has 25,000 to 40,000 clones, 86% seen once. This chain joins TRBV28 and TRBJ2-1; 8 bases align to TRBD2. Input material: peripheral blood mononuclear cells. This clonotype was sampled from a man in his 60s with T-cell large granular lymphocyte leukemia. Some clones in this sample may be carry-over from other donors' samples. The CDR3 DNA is TGTGCCAGCAACGCGAAACTAGCGGCTGAGCAGTTCTTC. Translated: CASNAKLAAEQFF.